This entry describes one T cell receptor beta chain. Other nucleotide sequences in the sample specify the same CDR3. V gave up 3 bases and J gave up 4 bases; unmatched junction bases: 5. This CDR3 contains 15 residues. Germline V gene data show CDR1 as ENHRY and CDR2 as SYGVKD. This record belongs to a study of shared T cell receptors in the human thymus. The method was immunoSEQ multiplex PCR; TCRdb's version includes in-frame clones alone and lacks a portion of them. The table includes approximately 660,000 clones, approximately 87% detected once. This sample was shared with a second study, whose subject was human thymus T cells. That paper adds: Donation was from healthy Finnish infants who were having corrective surgery that addressed congenital heart defects. Thymus tissue was removed during corrective cardiac surgery. Gene usage for V and J segments appeared biased in thymic and blood repertoires. Related research has reported that thymic repertoires overlap highly among unrelated individuals.

The chain recombines TRBV10-3 with TRBJ2-3, with 9 bases lining up with TRBD2. Sequencing input: thymocytes. This sequence originates from a boy less than two years old with a congenital heart defect. CDR3 bases: TGTGCCATCAGTGATCCCCGCGGGGGGGCAGATACGCAGTATTTT. Its translation is CAISDPRGGADTQYF.